These T cell receptor beta chains were read from a single sample in a study of T cells in Graves' hyperthyroidism and ophthalmopathy. TCRdb passed the multiplex PCR reads through MiXCR, listing each CDR3 protein once. The table lists a few hundred thousand distinct CDR3 sequences, approximately 17% of them singletons. Sequenced input: blood. The receptors here all came from a woman in her late teens or twenties with Graves' ophthalmopathy. The CDR3 runs from the conserved cysteine through the conserved F or W. D genes are given only for firm matches. The size of a clone is reported for some rows only, either as once, few or many, or as a class for expanded clones.

v_gene	d_gene	j_gene	abundance	CDR3nt	CDR3aa
TRBV7-2	.	TRBJ1-2	.	TGTGCCAGCAGCTGGCGTAACTATGGCTACACCTTC	CASSWRNYGYTF
TRBV4-1	TRBD2	TRBJ2-7	few	TGCGCCAGCAGCCAAGGTCCCGGACTAGCCTACGAGCAGTACTTC	CASSQGPGLAYEQYF
TRBV4-1	.	TRBJ1-1	few	TGCGCCAGCAGCCAAGAGTGGTGGGGCGGAAACACTGAAGCTTTCTTT	CASSQEWWGGNTEAFF
TRBV3-1	.	TRBJ2-3	many	TGTGCCAGCAGCCGAGACCTAGCGTTTAAGGATACGCAGTATTTT	CASSRDLAFKDTQYF
TRBV3-1	TRBD1	TRBJ2-1	many	TGTGCCAGCAGCCAAGGGACAGGGGCAGGGGATGAGCAGTTCTTC	CASSQGTGAGDEQFF
TRBV20-1	TRBD2	TRBJ2-3	many	TGCAGTGCTGGACTAGCGGGGGGGATCGGAACAGATACGCAGTATTTT	CSAGLAGGIGTDTQYF
TRBV18	.	TRBJ2-1	.	TGTGCCAGCTCACCTTCGACAGGCCGCGGTGAGCAGTTCTTC	CASSPSTGRGEQFF
TRBV5-5	TRBD2	TRBJ2-3	.	TGTGCCAGCAGTCCCGCTAGCGGGAGAACAGATACGCAGTATTTT	CASSPASGRTDTQYF
TRBV5-1	TRBD2	TRBJ2-7	many	TGCGCCAGCAGCATTGGCGGGGGGACCTACGAGCAGTACTTC	CASSIGGGTYEQYF
TRBV28	TRBD1	TRBJ1-6	.	TGTGCCAGCAGAACAGCGGGACAGGGCGGAGCACCCCTCCACTTT	CASRTAGQGGAPLHF
TRBV11-2	.	TRBJ2-3	many	TGTGCCAGCAGCTTAGAAAGGGCGGATACGCAGTATTTT	CASSLERADTQYF
TRBV20-1	.	TRBJ1-2	few	TGCAGTGCCCCACGTTCGGGGGCTTCTAACTATGGCTACACCTTC	CSAPRSGASNYGYTF
TRBV27	.	TRBJ1-2	many	TGTGCCAGCAGTTTTTATGGCCTGGGTGGCTACACCTTC	CASSFYGLGGYTF
TRBV6-1	.	TRBJ2-5	.	TGTGCCAGCAGTAAGCAAACAGGAGGGGCGGAGACCCAGTACTTC	CASSKQTGGAETQYF
TRBV2	.	TRBJ1-4	many	TGTGCCAGCAGGAACGTCGGGACACGTAATGAAAAACTGTTTTTT	CASRNVGTRNEKLFF